The rows below give T cell receptor beta chains drawn from one sample of a study of beta chain features in type 1 diabetes. Using immunoSEQ multiplex PCR, the repertoire was profiled, and TCRdb retains in-frame clones only, with some absent. The sample comprises under 450,000 clones, 11% to 15% of which are singletons, and 0.03% to 0.04% rests with the top ten. Sequencing was done on a sample of naive CD4+ T cells from blood. All receptors come from a man aged 30 to 39 in good health. Each CDR3 is given with its conserved first and last residue. A D gene is named only where the DNA matches it firmly. Clone size is shown for a subset of rows, as once, few, many or a class of expanded clone.

cdr3_nt: TGTGCCAGCAGAGGGACCCCCAGTAGGCTGTTTTTT
cdr3_aa: CASRGTPSRLFF
v_call: TRBV14
d_call: NA
j_call: TRBJ2-2
clone_size: NA

cdr3_nt: TGTGCCAGCCAACTGACAGGGCGCAATGAGCAGTTCTTC
cdr3_aa: CASQLTGRNEQFF
v_call: TRBV5-4
d_call: TRBD1
j_call: TRBJ2-1
clone_size: few

cdr3_nt: TGTGCCAGCAGCCGCCGGACTAGCGCCGGGGAGACCCAGTACTTC
cdr3_aa: CASSRRTSAGETQYF
v_call: TRBV6-6
d_call: TRBD2
j_call: TRBJ2-5
clone_size: NA

cdr3_nt: TGTGCCAGCAGTTTCCAGGGGGTCTACAATGAGCAGTTCTTC
cdr3_aa: CASSFQGVYNEQFF
v_call: TRBV27
d_call: TRBD1
j_call: TRBJ2-1
clone_size: few

cdr3_nt: TGTGCCAGCAGCCGCCCCACCGGCATTCAGTACTTC
cdr3_aa: CASSRPTGIQYF
v_call: TRBV6-5
d_call: NA
j_call: TRBJ2-4
clone_size: few

cdr3_nt: TGTGCCAGCAGCTTGTCTAGCGGGGAGAATGAGCAGTTCTTC
cdr3_aa: CASSLSSGENEQFF
v_call: TRBV7-2
d_call: TRBD2
j_call: TRBJ2-1
clone_size: NA

cdr3_nt: TGTGCCAGCAGCTTTTCCCCCCTAACATCCTACAATGAGCAGTTCTTC
cdr3_aa: CASSFSPLTSYNEQFF
v_call: TRBV7-2
d_call: NA
j_call: TRBJ2-1
clone_size: NA

cdr3_nt: TGTGCCAGCAGTCCGGGACAGGACTATGGCTACACCTTC
cdr3_aa: CASSPGQDYGYTF
v_call: TRBV28
d_call: TRBD1
j_call: TRBJ1-2
clone_size: NA

cdr3_nt: TGTGCCAGCAGTTATGTAGAAGGGCAAGAGACCCAGTACTTC
cdr3_aa: CASSYVEGQETQYF
v_call: TRBV6-5
d_call: NA
j_call: TRBJ2-5
clone_size: few

cdr3_nt: TGTGCCAGTAGTAAACTTGTGGCCGGCAATGAGCAGTTCTTC
cdr3_aa: CASSKLVAGNEQFF
v_call: TRBV19
d_call: NA
j_call: TRBJ2-1
clone_size: NA

cdr3_nt: TGCGCCAGCAGTCAGCCCACAGGAAACACTGAAGCTTTCTTT
cdr3_aa: CASSQPTGNTEAFF
v_call: TRBV23-1
d_call: NA
j_call: TRBJ1-1
clone_size: NA

cdr3_nt: TGTGCCTGGAGTGTACTAGGGGCCGGGGAGCTGTTTTTT
cdr3_aa: CAWSVLGAGELFF
v_call: TRBV30
d_call: NA
j_call: TRBJ2-2
clone_size: NA

cdr3_nt: TGTGCCAGCAGTGGAGAGGTAGGGGTGAATGAGCAGTTCTTC
cdr3_aa: CASSGEVGVNEQFF
v_call: TRBV6-4
d_call: NA
j_call: TRBJ2-1
clone_size: few

cdr3_nt: TGTGCCAGCAGCTTGGCCAACAGGGGCGATACGCAGTATTTT
cdr3_aa: CASSLANRGDTQYF
v_call: TRBV5-6
d_call: TRBD1
j_call: TRBJ2-3
clone_size: NA

cdr3_nt: TGTGCCAGTAGCCTCCTGGGCAATCAGCCCCAGCATTTT
cdr3_aa: CASSLLGNQPQHF
v_call: TRBV19
d_call: NA
j_call: TRBJ1-5
clone_size: few

cdr3_nt: TGTGCCAGCAGCTTAGGGGTACTAGCAGATACGCAGTATTTT
cdr3_aa: CASSLGVLADTQYF
v_call: TRBV7-2
d_call: NA
j_call: TRBJ2-3
clone_size: NA

cdr3_nt: TGTGCCAGCTCACCTTATGTGGAGGGTCTGAATGAGCAGTTCTTC
cdr3_aa: CASSPYVEGLNEQFF
v_call: TRBV18
d_call: NA
j_call: TRBJ2-1
clone_size: NA

cdr3_nt: TGTGCCAGCAGCTCCCCAGGGCAGGGAGGTGAAGAGCAGTACTTC
cdr3_aa: CASSSPGQGGEEQYF
v_call: TRBV9
d_call: NA
j_call: TRBJ2-7
clone_size: NA

cdr3_nt: TGTGCCAGCAGCTTGGGTACGGAGATAAATACGCAGTATTTT
cdr3_aa: CASSLGTEINTQYF
v_call: TRBV5-6
d_call: NA
j_call: TRBJ2-3
clone_size: few

cdr3_nt: TGTGCCAGCAGCTTACGAGGCCGGGGTGTTGCTTTCTTT
cdr3_aa: CASSLRGRGVAFF
v_call: TRBV7-2
d_call: NA
j_call: TRBJ1-1
clone_size: NA

cdr3_nt: TGTGCCAGCAGCTTAGAGACAGGGGGGTACAATGAGCAGTTCTTC
cdr3_aa: CASSLETGGYNEQFF
v_call: TRBV7-9
d_call: TRBD1
j_call: TRBJ2-1
clone_size: few

cdr3_nt: TGTGCCAGCAGCGCTGGGACTAGCGAATACAATGAGCAGTTCTTC
cdr3_aa: CASSAGTSEYNEQFF
v_call: TRBV7-2
d_call: TRBD2
j_call: TRBJ2-1
clone_size: NA

cdr3_nt: TGCGCCAGCAGCCAAGATCTAGCGGGAGATACGCAGTATTTT
cdr3_aa: CASSQDLAGDTQYF
v_call: TRBV4-3
d_call: TRBD2
j_call: TRBJ2-3
clone_size: few

cdr3_nt: TGTGCCAGCAGTGCCTCCTTTCGGGGGGGCCTAGATACGCAGTATTTT
cdr3_aa: CASSASFRGGLDTQYF
v_call: TRBV25-1
d_call: TRBD2
j_call: TRBJ2-3
clone_size: NA

cdr3_nt: TGTGCCAGCAGTTATAGGCGGAACACTGAAGCTTTCTTT
cdr3_aa: CASSYRRNTEAFF
v_call: TRBV6-5
d_call: NA
j_call: TRBJ1-1
clone_size: NA

cdr3_nt: TGTGCCAGCAGCCAAGATCCCGATCAGCCCCAGCATTTT
cdr3_aa: CASSQDPDQPQHF
v_call: TRBV4-2
d_call: NA
j_call: TRBJ1-5
clone_size: NA

cdr3_nt: TGTGCCAGCAGTCCCTACACTGCTAATGGCTACACCTTC
cdr3_aa: CASSPYTANGYTF
v_call: TRBV27
d_call: NA
j_call: TRBJ1-2
clone_size: few

cdr3_nt: TGCAGTGCGCAGGGGTCCCACGAGCAGTACTTC
cdr3_aa: CSAQGSHEQYF
v_call: TRBV20-1
d_call: NA
j_call: TRBJ2-7
clone_size: NA

cdr3_nt: TGTGCCAGCAGTGGCTGGGGCAGGGGTAACATTCAGTACTTC
cdr3_aa: CASSGWGRGNIQYF
v_call: TRBV25-1
d_call: NA
j_call: TRBJ2-4
clone_size: NA

cdr3_nt: TGTGCCAGCAGTTTATTTGTTACGCAGTTCTTC
cdr3_aa: CASSLFVTQFF
v_call: TRBV28
d_call: NA
j_call: TRBJ2-1
clone_size: NA

cdr3_nt: TGTGCCAGCTCACCTCTGGTTGGCACAGATACGCAGTATTTT
cdr3_aa: CASSPLVGTDTQYF
v_call: TRBV18
d_call: NA
j_call: TRBJ2-3
clone_size: many

cdr3_nt: TGTGCCAGCAGTCGGTTTGATACGCAGTATTTT
cdr3_aa: CASSRFDTQYF
v_call: TRBV7-2
d_call: NA
j_call: TRBJ2-3
clone_size: NA

cdr3_nt: TGTGCCAGCAGGAGCCCGGGACAGGAGTATGGCTACACCTTC
cdr3_aa: CASRSPGQEYGYTF
v_call: TRBV25-1
d_call: TRBD1
j_call: TRBJ1-2
clone_size: NA

cdr3_nt: TGCAGCGTTGAAAGGGTGCCCAGAGGGTCCTACAATGAGCAGTTCTTC
cdr3_aa: CSVERVPRGSYNEQFF
v_call: TRBV29-1
d_call: NA
j_call: TRBJ2-1
clone_size: NA

cdr3_nt: TGTGCCAGCAGCCAGCGGCTCAGGAACACTGAAGCTTTCTTT
cdr3_aa: CASSQRLRNTEAFF
v_call: TRBV4-2
d_call: NA
j_call: TRBJ1-1
clone_size: many

cdr3_nt: TGCAGCGTCAACGAGGGGCAAGAAGCTTTCTTT
cdr3_aa: CSVNEGQEAFF
v_call: TRBV29-1
d_call: NA
j_call: TRBJ1-1
clone_size: NA

cdr3_nt: TGTGCCAGCGGCCACTCGGGCACCGGGGAGCTGTTTTTT
cdr3_aa: CASGHSGTGELFF
v_call: TRBV4-2
d_call: NA
j_call: TRBJ2-2
clone_size: NA

cdr3_nt: TGTGCCACCAGCAGGCACAGGGGTACGCAGTATTTT
cdr3_aa: CATSRHRGTQYF
v_call: TRBV15
d_call: TRBD1
j_call: TRBJ2-3
clone_size: many

cdr3_nt: TGTGCCTGGAGTTCGACAGCTAGACCGAACTATGGCTACACCTTC
cdr3_aa: CAWSSTARPNYGYTF
v_call: TRBV30
d_call: NA
j_call: TRBJ1-2
clone_size: NA